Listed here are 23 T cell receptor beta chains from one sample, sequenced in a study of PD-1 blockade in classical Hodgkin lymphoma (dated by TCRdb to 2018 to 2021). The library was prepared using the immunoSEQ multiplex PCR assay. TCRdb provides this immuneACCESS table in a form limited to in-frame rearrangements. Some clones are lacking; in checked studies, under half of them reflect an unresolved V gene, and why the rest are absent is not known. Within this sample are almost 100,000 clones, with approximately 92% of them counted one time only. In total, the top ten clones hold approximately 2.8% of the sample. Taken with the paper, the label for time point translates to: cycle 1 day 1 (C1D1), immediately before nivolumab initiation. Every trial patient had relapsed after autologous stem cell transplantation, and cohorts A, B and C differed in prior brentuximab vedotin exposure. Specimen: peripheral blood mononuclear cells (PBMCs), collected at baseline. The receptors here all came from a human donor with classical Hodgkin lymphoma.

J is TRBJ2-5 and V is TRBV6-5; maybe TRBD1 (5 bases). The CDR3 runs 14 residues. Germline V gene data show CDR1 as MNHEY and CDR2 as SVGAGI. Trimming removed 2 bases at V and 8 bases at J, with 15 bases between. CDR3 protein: CASSYTQGVGTQYF. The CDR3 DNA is TGTGCCAGCAGTTACACCCAAGGGGTGGGTACCCAGTACTTC.

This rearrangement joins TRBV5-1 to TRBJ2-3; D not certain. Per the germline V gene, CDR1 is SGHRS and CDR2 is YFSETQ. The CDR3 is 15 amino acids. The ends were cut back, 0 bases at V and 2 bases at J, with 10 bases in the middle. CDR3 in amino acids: CASSLVAALTDTQYF. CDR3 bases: TGCGCCAGCAGCTTGGTGGCGGCTCTCACAGATACGCAGTATTTT.

CDR3 DNA: TGTGCCAGCAGCCCGCTCAGGGAGGAGGCTGGCTACACCTTC. The encoded protein is CASSPLREEAGYTF. The chain employs TRBV25-1 and TRBJ1-2; a weak D match, TRBD1 (5 bases). V lost 6 bases and J lost 7, with 18 bases in between. Germline loops: CDR1 MGHDK, CDR2 SYGVNS. The CDR3 runs 14 residues.

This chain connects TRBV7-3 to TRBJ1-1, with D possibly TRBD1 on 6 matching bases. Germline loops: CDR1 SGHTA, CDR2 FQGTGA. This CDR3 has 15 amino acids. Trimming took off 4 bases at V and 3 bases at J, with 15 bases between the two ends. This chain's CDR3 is CASSSLGGRYTEAFF. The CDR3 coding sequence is TGTGCCAGCAGCTCCTTAGGGGGGCGGTACACTGAAGCTTTCTTT.

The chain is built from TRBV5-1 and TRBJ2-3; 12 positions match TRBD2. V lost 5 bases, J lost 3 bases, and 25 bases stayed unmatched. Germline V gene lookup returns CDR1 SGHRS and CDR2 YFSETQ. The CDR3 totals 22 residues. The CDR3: CASRKIPGLAGLNPIRTDTQYF. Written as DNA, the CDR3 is TGCGCCAGCAGGAAAATACCCGGACTAGCGGGACTCAATCCAATCCGAACAGATACGCAGTATTTT.

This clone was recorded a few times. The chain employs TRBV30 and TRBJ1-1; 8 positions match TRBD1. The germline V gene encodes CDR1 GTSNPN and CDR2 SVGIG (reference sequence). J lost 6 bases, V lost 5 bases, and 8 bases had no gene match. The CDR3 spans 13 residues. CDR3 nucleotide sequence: TGTGCCTGGGGACAGGGTAAGGCCCCTGAAGCTTTCTTT. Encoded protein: CAWGQGKAPEAFF.

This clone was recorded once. In nucleotides, the CDR3 is TGCAGCGTAGACGAGCAGTACTTC. Translation: CSVDEQYF. The rearrangement links TRBV29-1 to TRBJ2-7, with D unresolved. V lost 6 bases to trimming and J lost 5 bases, with 2 bases between them. The CDR3 length is 8 residues. The germline V gene has CDR1 SQVTM and CDR2 ANQGSEA.

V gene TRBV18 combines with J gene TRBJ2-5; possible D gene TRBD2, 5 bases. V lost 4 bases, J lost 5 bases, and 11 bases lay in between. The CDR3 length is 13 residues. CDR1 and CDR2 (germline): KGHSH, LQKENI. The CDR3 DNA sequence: TGTGCCAGCTCACAAGGACCGGGGGAGACCCAGTACTTC. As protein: CASSQGPGETQYF.

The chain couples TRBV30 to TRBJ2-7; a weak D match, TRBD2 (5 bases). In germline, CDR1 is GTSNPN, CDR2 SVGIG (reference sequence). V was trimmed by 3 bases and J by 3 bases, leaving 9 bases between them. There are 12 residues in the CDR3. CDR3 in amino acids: CAWSPRGYEQYF. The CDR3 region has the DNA TGTGCCTGGAGCCCCCGGGGCTACGAGCAGTACTTC.

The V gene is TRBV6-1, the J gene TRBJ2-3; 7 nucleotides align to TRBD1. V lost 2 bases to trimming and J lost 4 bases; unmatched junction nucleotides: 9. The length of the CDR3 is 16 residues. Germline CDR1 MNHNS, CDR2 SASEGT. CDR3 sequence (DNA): TGTGCCAGCAGTGAACCCCACAGGGGTAGGGCAGATACGCAGTATTTT. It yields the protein CASSEPHRGRADTQYF.

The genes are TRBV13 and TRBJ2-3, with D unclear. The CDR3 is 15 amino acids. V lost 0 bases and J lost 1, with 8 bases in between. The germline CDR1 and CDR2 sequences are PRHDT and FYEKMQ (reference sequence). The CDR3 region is CASSLGRSGTDTQYF. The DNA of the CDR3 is TGTGCCAGCAGCTTAGGTCGTTCGGGCACAGATACGCAGTATTTT.

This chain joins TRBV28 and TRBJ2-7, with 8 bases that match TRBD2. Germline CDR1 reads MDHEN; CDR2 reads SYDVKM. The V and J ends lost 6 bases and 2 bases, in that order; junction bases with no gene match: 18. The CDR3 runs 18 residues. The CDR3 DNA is TGTGCCAGCAGCCCTCCCCGGGGGGGGACAAGGGCCACCTACGAGCAGTACTTC. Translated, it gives CASSPPRGGTRATYEQYF.

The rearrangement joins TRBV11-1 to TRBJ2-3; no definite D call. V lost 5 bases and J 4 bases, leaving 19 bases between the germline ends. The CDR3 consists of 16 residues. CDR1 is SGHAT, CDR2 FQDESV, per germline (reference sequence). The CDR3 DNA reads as TGTGCCAGCAGCCCCAGCTTGACACCAGGCGCAGATACGCAGTATTTT. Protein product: CASSPSLTPGADTQYF. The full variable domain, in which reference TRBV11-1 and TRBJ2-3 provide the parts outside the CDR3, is EAEVAQSPRYKITEKSQAVAFWCDPISGHATLYWYRQILGQGPELLVQFQDESVVDDSQLPKDRFSAERLKGVDSTLKIQPAELGDSAMYLCASSPSLTPGADTQYFGPGTRLTVL.

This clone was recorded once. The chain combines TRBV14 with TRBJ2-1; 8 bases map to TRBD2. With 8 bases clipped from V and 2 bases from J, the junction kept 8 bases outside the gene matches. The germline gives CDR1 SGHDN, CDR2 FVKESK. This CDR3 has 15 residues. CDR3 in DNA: TGTGCCAGCTCTGGTTGGGGACTAGCCTACAATGAGCAGTTCTTC. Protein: CASSGWGLAYNEQFF.

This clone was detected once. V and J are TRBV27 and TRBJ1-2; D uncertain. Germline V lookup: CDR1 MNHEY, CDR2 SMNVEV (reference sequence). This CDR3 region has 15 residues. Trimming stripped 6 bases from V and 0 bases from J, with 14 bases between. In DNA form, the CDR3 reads TGTGCCAGCAGCAGTTATTCAGGACCTAACTATGGCTACACCTTC. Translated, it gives CASSSYSGPNYGYTF.

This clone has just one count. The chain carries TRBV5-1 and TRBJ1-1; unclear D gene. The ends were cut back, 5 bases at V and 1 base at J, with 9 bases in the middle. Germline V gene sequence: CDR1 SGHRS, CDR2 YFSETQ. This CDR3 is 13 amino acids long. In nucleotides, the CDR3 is TGCGCCAGCAGATCGGGCGCGAACACTGAAGCTTTCTTT. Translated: CASRSGANTEAFF.

CDR3 coding DNA: TGTGCCAGTAGTAACCCGGGACTAGCCTACGAGCAGTACTTC. Encoded protein: CASSNPGLAYEQYF. V usage is TRBV19 and J usage is TRBJ2-7, with 8 bases aligning to TRBD2. The CDR3 has 14 amino acids. After removal of 4 bases from V and 2 bases from J, the junction contained 4 bases not matched to a gene. Germline V CDR1 and CDR2: LNHDA, SQIVND (reference sequence). Using reference TRBV19 and TRBJ2-7 for the parts outside the CDR3, the full variable domain is DGGITQSPKYLFRKEGQNVTLSCEQNLNHDAMYWYRQDPGQGLRLIYYSQIVNDFQKGDIAEGYSVSREKKESFPLTVTSAQKNPTAFYLCASSNPGLAYEQYFGPGTRLTVT.

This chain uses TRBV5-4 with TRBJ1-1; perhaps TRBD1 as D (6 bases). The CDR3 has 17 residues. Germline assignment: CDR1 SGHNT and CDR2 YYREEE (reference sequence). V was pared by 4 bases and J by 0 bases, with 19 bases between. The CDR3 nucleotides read TGTGCCAGCAGCCCACCCTGGGGGGGCAGCTTGAACACTGAAGCTTTCTTT. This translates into CASSPPWGGSLNTEAFF. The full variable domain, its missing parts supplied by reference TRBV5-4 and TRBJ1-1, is ETGVTQSPTHLIKTRGQQVTLRCSSQSGHNTVSWYQQALGQGPQFIFQYYREEENGRGNFPPRFSGLQFPNYSSELNVNALELDDSALYLCASSPPWGGSLNTEAFFGQGTRLTVV.

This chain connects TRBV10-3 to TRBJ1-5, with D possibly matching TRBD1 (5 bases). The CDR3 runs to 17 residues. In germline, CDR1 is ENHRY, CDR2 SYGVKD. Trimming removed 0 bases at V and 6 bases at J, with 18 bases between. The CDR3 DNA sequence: TGTGCCATCAGTGAGTCGGGTCCGCCAGGGCGGGTTCAGCCCCAGCATTTT. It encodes CAISESGPPGRVQPQHF.

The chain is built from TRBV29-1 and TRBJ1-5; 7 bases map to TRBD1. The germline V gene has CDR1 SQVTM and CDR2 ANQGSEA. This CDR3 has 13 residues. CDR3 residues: CTNGGTVNQPQHF. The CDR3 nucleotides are TGCACCAACGGCGGGACAGTAAATCAGCCCCAGCATTTT. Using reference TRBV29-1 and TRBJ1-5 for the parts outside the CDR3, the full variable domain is SAVISQKPSRDICQRGTSLTIQCQVDSQVTMMFWYRQQPGQSLTLIATANQGSEATYESGFVIDKFPISRPNLTFSTLTVSNMSPEDSSIYLCTNGGTVNQPQHFGDGTRLSIL.

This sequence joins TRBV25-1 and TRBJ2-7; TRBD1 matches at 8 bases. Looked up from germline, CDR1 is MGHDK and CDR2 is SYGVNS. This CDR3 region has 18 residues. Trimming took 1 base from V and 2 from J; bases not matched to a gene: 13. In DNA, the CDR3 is TGTGCCAGCAGTGAATTTGCAGGGGGCCCACTAAGTCCCTACGAGCAGTACTTC. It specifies CASSEFAGGPLSPYEQYF.

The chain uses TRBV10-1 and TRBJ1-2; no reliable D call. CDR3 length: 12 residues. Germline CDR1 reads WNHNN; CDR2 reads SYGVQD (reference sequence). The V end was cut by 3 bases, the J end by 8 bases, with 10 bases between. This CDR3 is CASSDADRGYTF. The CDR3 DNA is TGCGCCAGCAGTGACGCGGACCGCGGCTACACCTTC.

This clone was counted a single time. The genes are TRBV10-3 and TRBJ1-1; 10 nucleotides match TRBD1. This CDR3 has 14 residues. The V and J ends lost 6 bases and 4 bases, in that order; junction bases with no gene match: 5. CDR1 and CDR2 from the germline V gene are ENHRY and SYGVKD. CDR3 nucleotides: TGTGCCATCAGCTGGGACAGGGGTTCCACTGAAGCTTTCTTT. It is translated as CAISWDRGSTEAFF.